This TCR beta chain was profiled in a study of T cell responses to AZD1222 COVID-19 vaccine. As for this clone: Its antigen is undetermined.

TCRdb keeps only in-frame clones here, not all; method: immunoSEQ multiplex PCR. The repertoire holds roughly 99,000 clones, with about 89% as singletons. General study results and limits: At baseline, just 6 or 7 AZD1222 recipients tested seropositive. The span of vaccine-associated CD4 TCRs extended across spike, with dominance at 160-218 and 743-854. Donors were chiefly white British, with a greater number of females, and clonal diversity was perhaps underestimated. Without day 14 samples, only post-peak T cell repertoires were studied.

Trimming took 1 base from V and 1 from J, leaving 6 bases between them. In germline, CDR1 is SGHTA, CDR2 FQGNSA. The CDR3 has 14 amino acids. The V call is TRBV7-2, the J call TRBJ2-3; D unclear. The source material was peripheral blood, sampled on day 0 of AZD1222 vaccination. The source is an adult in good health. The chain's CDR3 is CASSLVFRTDTQYF. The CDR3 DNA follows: TGTGCCAGCAGCTTAGTGTTCCGCACAGATACGCAGTATTTT.